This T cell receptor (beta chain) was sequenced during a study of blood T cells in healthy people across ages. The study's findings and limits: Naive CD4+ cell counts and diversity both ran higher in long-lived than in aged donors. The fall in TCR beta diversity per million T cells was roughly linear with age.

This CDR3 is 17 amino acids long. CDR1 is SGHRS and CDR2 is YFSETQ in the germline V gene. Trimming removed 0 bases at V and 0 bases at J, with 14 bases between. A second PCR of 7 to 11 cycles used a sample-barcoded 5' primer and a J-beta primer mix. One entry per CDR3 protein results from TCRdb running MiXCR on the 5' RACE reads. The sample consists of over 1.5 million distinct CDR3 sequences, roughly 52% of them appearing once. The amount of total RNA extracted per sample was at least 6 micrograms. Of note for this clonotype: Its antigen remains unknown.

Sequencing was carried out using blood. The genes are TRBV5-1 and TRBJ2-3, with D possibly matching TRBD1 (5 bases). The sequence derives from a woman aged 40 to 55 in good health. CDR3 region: CASSLEGEPTSTDTQYF. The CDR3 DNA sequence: TGCGCCAGCAGCTTGGAAGGGGAACCCACAAGCACAGATACGCAGTATTTT. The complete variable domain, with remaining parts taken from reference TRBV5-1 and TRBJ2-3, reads KAGVTQTPRYLIKTRGQQVTLSCSPISGHRSVSWYQQTPGQGLQFLFEYFSETQRNKGNFPGRFSGRQFSNSRSEMNVSTLELGDSALYLCASSLEGEPTSTDTQYFGPGTRLTVL.